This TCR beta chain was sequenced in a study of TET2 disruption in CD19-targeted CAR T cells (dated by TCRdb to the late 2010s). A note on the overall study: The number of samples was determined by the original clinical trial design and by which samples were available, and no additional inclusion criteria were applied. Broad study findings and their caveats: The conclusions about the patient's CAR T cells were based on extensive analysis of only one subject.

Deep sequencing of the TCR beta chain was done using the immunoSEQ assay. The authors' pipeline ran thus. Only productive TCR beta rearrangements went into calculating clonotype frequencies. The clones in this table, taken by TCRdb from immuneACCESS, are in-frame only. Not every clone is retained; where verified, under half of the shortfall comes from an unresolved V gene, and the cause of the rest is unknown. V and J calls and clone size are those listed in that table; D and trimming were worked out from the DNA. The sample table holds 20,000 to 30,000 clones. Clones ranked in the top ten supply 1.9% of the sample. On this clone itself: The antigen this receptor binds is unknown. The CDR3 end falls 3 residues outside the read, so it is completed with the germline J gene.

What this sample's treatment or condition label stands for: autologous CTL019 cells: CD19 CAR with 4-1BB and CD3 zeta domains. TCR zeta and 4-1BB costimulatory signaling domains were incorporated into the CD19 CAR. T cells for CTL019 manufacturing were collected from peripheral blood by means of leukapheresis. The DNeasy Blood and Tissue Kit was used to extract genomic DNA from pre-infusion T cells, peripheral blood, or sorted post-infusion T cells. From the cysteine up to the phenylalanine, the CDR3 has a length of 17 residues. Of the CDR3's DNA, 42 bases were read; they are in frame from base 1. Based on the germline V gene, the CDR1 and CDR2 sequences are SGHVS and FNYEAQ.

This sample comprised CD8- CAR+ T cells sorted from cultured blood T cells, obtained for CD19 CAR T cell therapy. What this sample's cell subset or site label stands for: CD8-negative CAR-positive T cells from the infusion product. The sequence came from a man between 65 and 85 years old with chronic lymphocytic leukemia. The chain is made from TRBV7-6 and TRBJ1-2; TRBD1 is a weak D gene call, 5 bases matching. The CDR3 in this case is CASSSGTSGGRTDTYTF. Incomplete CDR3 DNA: TGTGCCAGCAGCTCAGGGACTAGCGGGGGACGCACAGATACC.